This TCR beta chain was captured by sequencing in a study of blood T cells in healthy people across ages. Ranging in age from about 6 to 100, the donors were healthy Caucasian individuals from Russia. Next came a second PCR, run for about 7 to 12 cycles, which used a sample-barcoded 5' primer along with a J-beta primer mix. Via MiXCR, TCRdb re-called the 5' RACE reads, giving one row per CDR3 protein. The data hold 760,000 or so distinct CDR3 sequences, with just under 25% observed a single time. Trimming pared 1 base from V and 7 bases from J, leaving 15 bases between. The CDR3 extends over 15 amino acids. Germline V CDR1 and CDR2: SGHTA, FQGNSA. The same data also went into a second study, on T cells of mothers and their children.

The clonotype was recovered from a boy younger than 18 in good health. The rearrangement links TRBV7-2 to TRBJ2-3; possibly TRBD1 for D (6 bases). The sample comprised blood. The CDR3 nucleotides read TGTGCCAGCAGCTTAGTGACAGGCCTATCTAATACGCAGTATTTT. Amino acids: CASSLVTGLSNTQYF.